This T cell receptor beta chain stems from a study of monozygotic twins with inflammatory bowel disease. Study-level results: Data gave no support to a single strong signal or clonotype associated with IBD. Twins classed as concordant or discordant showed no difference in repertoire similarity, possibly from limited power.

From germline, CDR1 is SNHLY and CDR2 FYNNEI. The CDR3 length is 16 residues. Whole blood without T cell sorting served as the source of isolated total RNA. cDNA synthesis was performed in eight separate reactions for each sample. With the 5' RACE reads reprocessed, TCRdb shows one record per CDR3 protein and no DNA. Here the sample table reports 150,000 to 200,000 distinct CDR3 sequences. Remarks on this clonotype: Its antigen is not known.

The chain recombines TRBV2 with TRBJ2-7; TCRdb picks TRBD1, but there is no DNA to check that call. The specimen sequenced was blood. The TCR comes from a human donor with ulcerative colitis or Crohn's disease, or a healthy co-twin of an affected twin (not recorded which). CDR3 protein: CASSARRRQGILEQYF.